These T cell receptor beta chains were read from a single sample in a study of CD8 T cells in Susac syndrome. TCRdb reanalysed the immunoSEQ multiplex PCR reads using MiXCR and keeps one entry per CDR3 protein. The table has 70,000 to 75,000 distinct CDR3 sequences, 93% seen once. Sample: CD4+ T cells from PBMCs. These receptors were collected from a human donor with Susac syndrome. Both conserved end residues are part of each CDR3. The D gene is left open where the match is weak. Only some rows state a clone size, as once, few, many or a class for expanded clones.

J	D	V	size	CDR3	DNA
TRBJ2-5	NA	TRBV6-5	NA	CASSYSTRGRETQYF	TGTGCCAGCAGTTACTCGACCCGGGGGCGGGAGACCCAGTACTTC
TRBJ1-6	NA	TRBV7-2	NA	CASSLVSGGRNSPLHF	TGTGCCAGCAGCTTAGTTTCGGGAGGGAGGAATTCACCCCTCCACTTT
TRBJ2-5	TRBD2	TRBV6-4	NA	CASSDSGTSGEETQYF	TGTGCCAGCAGTGACTCCGGGACTAGCGGGGAAGAGACCCAGTACTTC
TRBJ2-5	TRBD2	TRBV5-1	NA	CASSGGLAAIQETQYF	TGCGCCAGCAGCGGGGGACTAGCGGCCATACAAGAGACCCAGTACTTC
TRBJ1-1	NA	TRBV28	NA	CASNERNTEAFF	TGTGCCAGCAACGAAAGGAACACTGAAGCTTTCTTT
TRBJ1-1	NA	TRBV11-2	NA	CASSLDTSGQAFF	TGTGCCAGCAGCTTAGATACAAGCGGTCAAGCTTTCTTT
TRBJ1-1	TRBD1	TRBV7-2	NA	CASSLGPLTGWFPEAFF	TGTGCCAGCAGCTTAGGCCCTTTGACAGGGTGGTTTCCTGAAGCTTTCTTT
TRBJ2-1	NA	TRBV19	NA	CASSTAGAEQFF	TGTGCCAGTAGTACTGCCGGGGCTGAGCAGTTCTTC
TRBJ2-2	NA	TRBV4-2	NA	CASSQGTVYTGELFF	TGTGCCAGCAGCCAAGGGACAGTTTACACCGGGGAGCTGTTTTTT
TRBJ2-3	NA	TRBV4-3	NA	CASSQGPTRTDTQYF	TGCGCCAGCAGCCAAGGTCCCACTAGGACAGATACGCAGTATTTT
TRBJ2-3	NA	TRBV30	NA	CAWSVWQGKSDTQYF	TGTGCCTGGAGTGTGTGGCAGGGGAAGAGTGATACGCAGTATTTT
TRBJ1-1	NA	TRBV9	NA	CASSVGVRGRNTEAFF	TGTGCCAGCAGCGTAGGGGTCAGGGGTCGTAACACTGAAGCTTTCTTT
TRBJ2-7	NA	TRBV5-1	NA	CASSLAADAGTYEQYF	TGCGCCAGCAGCTTGGCCGCGGACGCCGGGACCTACGAGCAGTACTTC
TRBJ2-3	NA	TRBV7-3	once	CASSQDQSSTDTQYF	TGTGCCAGCAGCCAGGACCAATCTAGCACAGATACGCAGTATTTT
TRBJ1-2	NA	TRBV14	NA	CASSQSLYGYTF	TGTGCCAGCAGCCAAAGTCTCTATGGCTACACCTTC
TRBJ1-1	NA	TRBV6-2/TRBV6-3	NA	CASSSPGASSMDTEAFF	TGTGCCAGCAGTTCCCCTGGGGCCTCTTCGATGGACACTGAAGCTTTCTTT
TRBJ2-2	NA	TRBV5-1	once	CASSSPANTGELFF	TGCGCCAGCAGCTCGCCCGCGAACACCGGGGAGCTGTTTTTT
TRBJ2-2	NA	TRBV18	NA	CASSPPGNTGELFF	TGTGCCAGCTCACCCCCAGGAAACACCGGGGAGCTGTTTTTT
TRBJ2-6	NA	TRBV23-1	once	CASSSGRQQSRANVLTF	TGCGCCAGCAGTAGTGGACGGCAACAAAGTCGGGCCAACGTCCTGACTTTC
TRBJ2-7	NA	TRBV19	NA	CASSMTGQSYYEQYF	TGTGCCAGTAGTATGACCGGACAGTCCTACTACGAGCAGTACTTC